One T cell receptor beta chain is described in this entry. These data originate in a study of blood T cell repertoires in COVID-19. Study-wide context: There were acute and convalescent COVID-19 samples, and they came from the United States, Italy and Spain. T cells, B-cell-depleted T cells, or PBMCs supplied cDNA or gDNA.

Original handling: Estimates of nucleated cell counts were drawn from the amplification of reference gene primers. Profiling relied on immunoSEQ multiplex PCR, and the TCRdb table lists in-frame clones only, not all of them. That table gives V, J and clone size, and the DNA gave D and trimming. Here the sample spans approximately 91,000 clones, 60% to 85% being singletons. Germline V gene data show CDR1 as LNHDA and CDR2 as SQIVND (reference sequence). The CDR3 extends over 14 amino acids. Trimming cost V 5 bases and J 1 base, with 11 bases left between them. V gene TRBV19 combines with J gene TRBJ1-1, with D possibly being TRBD1 (5 bases). The sequenced sample was peripheral blood. This receptor was taken from a woman of 80 years or more with acute or convalescent COVID-19. This chain's CDR3 is CASSLQVENTEAFF. CDR3 in DNA: TGTGCCAGTAGTTTACAGGTGGAGAACACTGAAGCTTTCTTT.